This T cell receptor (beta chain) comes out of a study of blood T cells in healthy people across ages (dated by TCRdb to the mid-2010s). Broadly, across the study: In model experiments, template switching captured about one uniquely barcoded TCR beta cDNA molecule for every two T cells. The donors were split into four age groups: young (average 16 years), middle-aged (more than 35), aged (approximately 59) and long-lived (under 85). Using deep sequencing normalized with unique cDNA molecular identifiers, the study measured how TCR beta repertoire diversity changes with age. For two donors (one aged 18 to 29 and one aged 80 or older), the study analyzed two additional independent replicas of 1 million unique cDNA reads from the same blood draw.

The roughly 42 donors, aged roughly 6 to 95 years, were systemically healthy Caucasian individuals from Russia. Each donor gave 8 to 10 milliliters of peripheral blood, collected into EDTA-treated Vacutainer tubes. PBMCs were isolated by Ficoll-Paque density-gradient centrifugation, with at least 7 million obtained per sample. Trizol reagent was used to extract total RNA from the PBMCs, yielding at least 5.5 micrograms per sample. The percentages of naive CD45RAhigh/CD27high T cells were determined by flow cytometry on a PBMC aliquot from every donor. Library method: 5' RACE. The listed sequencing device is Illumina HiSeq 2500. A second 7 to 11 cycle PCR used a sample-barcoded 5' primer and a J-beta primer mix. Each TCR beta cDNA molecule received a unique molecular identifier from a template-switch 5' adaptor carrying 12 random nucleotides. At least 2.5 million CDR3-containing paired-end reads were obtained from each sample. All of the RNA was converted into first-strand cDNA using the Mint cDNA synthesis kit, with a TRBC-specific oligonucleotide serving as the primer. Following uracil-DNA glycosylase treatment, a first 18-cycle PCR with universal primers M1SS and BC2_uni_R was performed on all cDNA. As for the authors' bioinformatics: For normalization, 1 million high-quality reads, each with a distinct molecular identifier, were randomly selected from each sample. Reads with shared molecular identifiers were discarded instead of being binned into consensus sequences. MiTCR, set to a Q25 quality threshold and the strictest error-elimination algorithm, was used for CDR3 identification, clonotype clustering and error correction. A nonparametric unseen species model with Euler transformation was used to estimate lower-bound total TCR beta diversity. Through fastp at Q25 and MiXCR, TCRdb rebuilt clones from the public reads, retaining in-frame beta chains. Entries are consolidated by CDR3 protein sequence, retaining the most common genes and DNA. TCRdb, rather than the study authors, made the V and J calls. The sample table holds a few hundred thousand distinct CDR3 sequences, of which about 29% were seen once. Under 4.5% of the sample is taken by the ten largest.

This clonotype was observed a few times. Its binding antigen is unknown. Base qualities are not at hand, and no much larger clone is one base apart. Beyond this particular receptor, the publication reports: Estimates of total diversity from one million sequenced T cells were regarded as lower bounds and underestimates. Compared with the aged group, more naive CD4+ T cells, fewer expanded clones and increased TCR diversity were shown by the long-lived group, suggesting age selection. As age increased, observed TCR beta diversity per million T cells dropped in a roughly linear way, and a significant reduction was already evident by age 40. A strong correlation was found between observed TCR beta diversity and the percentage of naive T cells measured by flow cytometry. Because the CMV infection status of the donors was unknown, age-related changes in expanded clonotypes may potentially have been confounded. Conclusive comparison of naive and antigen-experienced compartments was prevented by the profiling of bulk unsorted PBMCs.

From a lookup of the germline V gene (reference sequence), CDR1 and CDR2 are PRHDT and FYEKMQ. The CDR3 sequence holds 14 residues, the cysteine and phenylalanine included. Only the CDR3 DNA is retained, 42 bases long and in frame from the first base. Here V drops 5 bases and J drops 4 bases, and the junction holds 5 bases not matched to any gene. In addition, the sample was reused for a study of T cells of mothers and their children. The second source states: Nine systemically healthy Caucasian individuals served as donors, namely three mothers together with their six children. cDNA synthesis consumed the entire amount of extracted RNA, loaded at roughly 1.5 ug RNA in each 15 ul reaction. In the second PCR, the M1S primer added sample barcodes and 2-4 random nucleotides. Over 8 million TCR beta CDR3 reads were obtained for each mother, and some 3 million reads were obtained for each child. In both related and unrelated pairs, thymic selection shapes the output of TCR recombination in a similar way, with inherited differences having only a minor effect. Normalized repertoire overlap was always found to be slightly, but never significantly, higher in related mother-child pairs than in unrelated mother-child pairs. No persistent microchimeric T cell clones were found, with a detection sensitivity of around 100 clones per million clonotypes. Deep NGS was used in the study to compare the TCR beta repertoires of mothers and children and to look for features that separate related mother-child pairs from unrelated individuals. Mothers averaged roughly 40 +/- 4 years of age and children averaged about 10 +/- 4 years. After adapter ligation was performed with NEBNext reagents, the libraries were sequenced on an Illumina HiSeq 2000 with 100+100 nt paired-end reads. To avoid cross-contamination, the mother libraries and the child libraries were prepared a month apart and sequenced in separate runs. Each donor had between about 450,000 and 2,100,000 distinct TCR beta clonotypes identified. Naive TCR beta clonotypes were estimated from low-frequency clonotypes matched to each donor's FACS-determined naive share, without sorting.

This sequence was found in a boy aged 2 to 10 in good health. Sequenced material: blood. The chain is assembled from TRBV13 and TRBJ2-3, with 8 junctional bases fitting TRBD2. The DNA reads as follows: TGTGCCAGCAGCAGCCGTAGCGGGGCAGATACGCAGTATTTT. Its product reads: CASSSRSGADTQYF. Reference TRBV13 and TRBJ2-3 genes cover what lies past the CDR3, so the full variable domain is AAGVIQSPRHLIKEKRETATLKCYPIPRHDTVYWYQQGPGQDPQFLISFYEKMQSDKGSIPDRFSAQQFSDYHSELNMSSLELGDSALYFCASSSRSGADTQYFGPGTRLTVL.